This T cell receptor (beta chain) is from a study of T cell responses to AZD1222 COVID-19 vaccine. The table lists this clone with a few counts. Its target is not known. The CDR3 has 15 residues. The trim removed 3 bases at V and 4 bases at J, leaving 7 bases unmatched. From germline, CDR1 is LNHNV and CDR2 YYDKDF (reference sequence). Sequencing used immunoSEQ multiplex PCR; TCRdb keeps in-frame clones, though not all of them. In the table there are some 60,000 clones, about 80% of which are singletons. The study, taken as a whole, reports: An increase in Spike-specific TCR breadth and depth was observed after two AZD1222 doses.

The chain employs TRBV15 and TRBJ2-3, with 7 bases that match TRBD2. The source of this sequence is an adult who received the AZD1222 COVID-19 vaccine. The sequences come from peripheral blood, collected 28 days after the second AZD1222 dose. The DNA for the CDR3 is TGTGCCACCAGCAGGGGCAGGGCGGGAGCAGATACGCAGTATTTT. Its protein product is CATSRGRAGADTQYF.